The rows below give T cell receptor beta chains drawn from one sample of a study of blood T cell repertoires in COVID-19. Only in-frame clones appear in the TCRdb table, and some are missing; sequencing was by immunoSEQ multiplex PCR. Counted here are about 180,000 clones, 70% to 85% occurring once; the ten biggest clones make up approximately 9.8%. Sequenced: peripheral blood. The receptors derive from a woman of 80 years or more with acute or convalescent COVID-19. The CDR3 runs from the conserved cysteine through the conserved F or W. The D gene is left open where the match is weak. Part of the rows lack a size; the others show once, few, many or a class for expanded clones.

15,-,TRBV6-6,TRBD1,TRBJ2-5,TGTGCCAGCAGTGCGGACAGGGGGCATCTAGAGACCCAGTACTTC,CASSADRGHLETQYF
14,-,TRBV7-2,-,TRBJ1-5,TGTGCCAGCAGCCCAGGCCGAGGAGGACAGCCCCAGCATTTT,CASSPGRGGQPQHF
15,once,TRBV18,TRBD1,TRBJ1-2,TGTGCCAGCTCACTGGGACAGGGGGGCGACTATGGCTACACCTTC,CASSLGQGGDYGYTF
19,once,TRBV4-2,TRBD2,TRBJ2-2,TGTGCCAGCAGCCAAGCCGGGACTAGCCTATTACGAGGCACCGGGGAGCTGTTTTTT,CASSQAGTSLLRGTGELFF
15,-,TRBV13,-,TRBJ1-3,TGTGCCAGCAGCCCTCTCGGCAGGGGTGGAAACACCATATATTTT,CASSPLGRGGNTIYF
14,-,TRBV18,TRBD1,TRBJ2-2,TGTGCCAGCTCACCAACAGGGGCCACCGGGGAGCTGTTTTTT,CASSPTGATGELFF
15,-,TRBV14,TRBD1,TRBJ2-7,TGTGCCAGCAGCCGGATCAGGGGGCCTAGGTACGAGCAGTACTTC,CASSRIRGPRYEQYF
14,few,TRBV9,-,TRBJ2-3,TGTGCCAGCAGCCTTACGGGCTCGGGGGATACGCAGTATTTT,CASSLTGSGDTQYF
13,-,TRBV6-5,TRBD1,TRBJ1-3,TGTGCCAGCAGACCCCAAGGGGGCGACACCATATATTTT,CASRPQGGDTIYF
13,-,TRBV19,-,TRBJ1-2,TGTGCCACCAGGGGCCAACTGAGCCACGGCTACACCTTC,CATRGQLSHGYTF
15,few,TRBV6-5,TRBD2,TRBJ2-7,TGTGCCAGCAGTTACTCAAGCGGGAACGCCTACGAGCAGTACTTC,CASSYSSGNAYEQYF
14,-,TRBV18,-,TRBJ1-3,TGTGCCAGCTCACCCGACAGCTCTGGAAACACCATATATTTT,CASSPDSSGNTIYF
14,-,TRBV27,-,TRBJ2-5,TGTGCCAGCAGTCCGTCTTATTACCAAGAGACCCAGTACTTC,CASSPSYYQETQYF
15,-,TRBV2,-,TRBJ1-2,TGTGCCAGCAGTGAGTTAGCCTTCCACAATTATGGCTACACCTTC,CASSELAFHNYGYTF
15,-,TRBV3-1/TRBV3-2,TRBD2,TRBJ2-3,TGTGCCAGCAGCCAAGCTAGCGGGAGGACAGATACGCAGTATTTT,CASSQASGRTDTQYF
13,-,TRBV29-1,-,TRBJ1-1,TGCAGCGCCTACTGGACAAGTAACACTGAAGCTTTCTTT,CSAYWTSNTEAFF
13,-,TRBV12-5,-,TRBJ1-1,TGTGCTAGTGGCCCGCCGACTAGATCTGAAGCTTTCTTT,CASGPPTRSEAFF
18,-,TRBV7-9,TRBD2,TRBJ2-2,TGTGCCAGCAGCTACCCCTTGGGACTAGCGGGGGCCACCGGGGAGCTGTTTTTT,CASSYPLGLAGATGELFF
15,-,TRBV5-8,-,TRBJ2-5,TGTGCCAGCAGCTTGGTCGGGGTTAGCGGAGAGACCCAGTACTTC,CASSLVGVSGETQYF
16,-,TRBV5-4,TRBD2,TRBJ2-7,TGTGCCAGCACCCCAGGCGGGAGGGGACGATCCTACGAGCAGTACTTC,CASTPGGRGRSYEQYF
13,few,TRBV4-3,-,TRBJ1-2,TGCGCCAGCAGCCAAGATATCGGGGGGGGCTACACCTTC,CASSQDIGGGYTF
11,once,TRBV7-3,TRBD1,TRBJ1-5,TGTGCCAGCAGCTTAGTCAGGGGGCAGCATTTT,CASSLVRGQHF
18,once,TRBV3-1/TRBV3-2,-,TRBJ2-5,TGTGCCAGCAGCTACACCCGGAGGGGATACATGCTGGGGGAGACCCAGTACTTC,CASSYTRRGYMLGETQYF
15,-,TRBV6-5,TRBD1,TRBJ1-5,TGTGCCAGCAACCTGGACAGGGGTGATAATCAGCCCCAGCATTTT,CASNLDRGDNQPQHF
13,-,TRBV3-1/TRBV3-2,-,TRBJ1-3,TGTGCCAGCAGCCAAGATTGGGGGGACACCATATATTTT,CASSQDWGDTIYF
16,-,TRBV5-1,TRBD1,TRBJ1-2,TGCGCCAGCAGCTTGGAAGGCAGGGGGCGCTTCGATGGCTACACCTTC,CASSLEGRGRFDGYTF
11,-,TRBV29-1,-,TRBJ2-5,TGCAGCGTTGAGGAGCAAGAGACCCAGTACTTC,CSVEEQETQYF
16,-,TRBV3-1/TRBV3-2,-,TRBJ1-5,TGTGCCAGCAGCCTCTCCGGGACTAGAGGCAATCAGCCCCAGCATTTT,CASSLSGTRGNQPQHF
14,once,TRBV2,-,TRBJ1-5,TGTGCCAGCAGTGAATCGGGGGACAATCAGCCCCAGCATTTT,CASSESGDNQPQHF
16,-,TRBV4-3,TRBD2,TRBJ2-2,TGCGCCAGCAGCCAAGACAGGACTAGCGGCACCGGGGAGCTGTTTTTT,CASSQDRTSGTGELFF
15,-,TRBV24-1,TRBD1,TRBJ1-2,TGTGCCACCAGTGATACGACGACAGGGCCCTATGGCTACACCTTC,CATSDTTTGPYGYTF